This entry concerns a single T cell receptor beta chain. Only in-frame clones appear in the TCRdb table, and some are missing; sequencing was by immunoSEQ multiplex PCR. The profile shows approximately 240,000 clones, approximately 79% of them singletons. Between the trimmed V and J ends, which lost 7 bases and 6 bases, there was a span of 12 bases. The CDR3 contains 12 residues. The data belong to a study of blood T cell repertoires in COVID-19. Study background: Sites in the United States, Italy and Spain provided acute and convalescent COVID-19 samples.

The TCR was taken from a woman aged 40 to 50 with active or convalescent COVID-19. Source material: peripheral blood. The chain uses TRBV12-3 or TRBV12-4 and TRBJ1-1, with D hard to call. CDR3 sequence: CASTPGSSEAFF. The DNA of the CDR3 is TGTGCCAGCACACCGGGTTCATCTGAAGCTTTCTTT.